Given below is one T cell receptor beta chain in context. Its target is unknown. Sample treatment: some 20 received Ad26.COV2.S at low or high dose, single or two shots; about five received placebo; per-sample allocation not given. The investigators took samples on day 63 after the first vaccine or placebo injection. The data were obtained in a study of Ad26.COV2.S vaccination and SARS-CoV-2 variants. Study summary: Vaccine-arm donor from the placebo-controlled COV1001 Ad26.COV2.S trial. Intramuscularly, Ad26.COV2.S was given either once or twice, 56 days apart. Study results and limitations: Recipients of vaccine and of placebo showed similar breadth of their non-spike TCR repertoires. Responses of spike-specific T cells (both CD8+ and CD4+) reportedly showed substantial breadth after vaccination.

Assay used: immunoSEQ multiplex PCR; TCRdb lists only in-frame clones, some missing. Seen here are 300,000 to 500,000 clones, 88% observed once, and the top ten hold 3.5%. V was cut by 1 base and J by 0 bases, with 10 bases left in between. Germline V gives CDR1 LGHDT, CDR2 YNNKEL (reference sequence). The CDR3 covers 15 residues. V and J are TRBV3-1 (or the pseudogene TRBV3-2) and TRBJ2-7, with D possibly TRBD2 on 5 matching bases. The input for sequencing was peripheral blood, taken in a trial of Ad26.COV2.S vaccine versus placebo. The sequence was obtained from a person aged 18-65 years who received the Ad26.COV2.S COVID-19 vaccine or a placebo. The CDR3 spells CASSQVPAGSYEQYF. The CDR3, as DNA: TGTGCCAGCAGCCAAGTTCCGGCGGGCTCCTACGAGCAGTACTTC.